This T cell receptor beta chain emerged from a study of blood T cells in healthy people across ages. Whole-study context: When template switching was applied, about one barcoded beta molecule was captured per two T cells. Whole-study results and caveats: More naive CD4+ cells and higher diversity were found in long-lived than in aged donors.

Note on this clonotype: The antigen is not known.

The draw of peripheral blood yielded approximately 10 milliliters from each donor. Primers used in a second PCR of about 6 to 11 cycles were a sample-barcoded 5' primer and a J-beta primer mix. TCRdb reprocessed the 5' RACE reads with MiXCR, giving one entry per CDR3 protein. The data contain 700,000 to 1,000,000 distinct CDR3 sequences, approximately 44% of them singletons. CDR3 size: 15 residues. CDR1 is MNHEY, CDR2 SVGEGT, per germline. V was shortened by 6 bases and J by 7 bases, with 16 bases between the two germline ends. The sequenced material came from blood. The V gene is TRBV6-2 or TRBV6-3, the J gene TRBJ1-6; D not resolved. This sequence was found in a man aged 55 to 69 in good health. DNA for the CDR3: TGTGCCAGCAGAAGGTGGGCAAACGAGAATTCACCCCTCCACTTT. Translating it yields CASRRWANENSPLHF.